This T cell receptor (beta chain) was obtained from a study of blood T cell repertoires in COVID-19 (dated by TCRdb to about 2020). For context, the study as a whole: The collaborator samples originated in the United States, Italy and Spain and spanned the acute and convalescent phases of COVID-19. Sample metadata almost always included a de-identified subject ID, COVID-19 status, age in years and sex. A freely available public database, intended as a resource for researchers studying the immune response to SARS-CoV-2, is where the repertoires were released. Samples were obtained from the ongoing ImmuneRACE study (first 160 participants) and from 1,000 to 1,500 subjects provided by 6 global collaborators. Deeply sampled blood TCRbeta repertoires from subjects exposed to, actively infected with, or recovered from COVID-19 were included in the dataset. The prospective study material was composed of cDNA or gDNA derived from T cells, B-cell-depleted T cells, or PBMCs. Where HLA class I and class II types were available, the types were taken from metadata supplied by the sample provider, not from assay-based typing.

Enrolling through a virtual design, the prospective study's participants ranged in age from roughly 18 to 90 years and lived across 24 United States geographic areas. In the prospective study, cohorts were assigned on the basis of participant-reported clinical history obtained from a screening survey and a study questionnaire. For ImmuneRACE Cohort 3, a participant was defined as recovered based on two consecutive negative NP/OP PCR tests, clearance by a healthcare professional, or resolution of symptoms. Mobile phlebotomists in the prospective study collected whole blood, serum and a nasopharyngeal or oropharyngeal swab from every participant. Additional blood draws and questionnaires over an approximately two-month period could optionally be provided by prospective study participants. Before DNA extraction, prospective study blood samples were shipped either frozen or at room temperature. The immunoSEQ Assay, a bias-controlled multiplex PCR, was used to amplify TCRbeta CDR3 regions from genomic DNA. Per the authors' processing: The number of nucleated cells in each sample was estimated from the amplification of reference gene primers within the assay. To quantify the absolute abundance of each unique TCRbeta CDR3 rearrangement, sequence reads were collapsed and filtered. For each sample, productive Simpson clonality was calculated as the square root of Simpson's diversity index over productive rearrangements. TCRdb provides this immuneACCESS table in a form limited to in-frame rearrangements. Some clones are lacking; in checked studies, under half of them reflect an unresolved V gene, and why the rest are absent is not known. The V and J calls and clone size are taken from that table; D and trimming were inferred from the DNA. The sample table holds a few hundred thousand clones, of which roughly 80% were seen once. The ten largest clonotypes hold less than 6% of the sample.

General conclusions and limits of the study: The amount of clinical and demographic metadata varied by source and participant and was provided uncurated.

The CDR3 sequence holds 13 residues, the cysteine and phenylalanine included. Left in the record is the CDR3 DNA by itself, 39 bases read in frame from the first base. The germline V gene provides CDR1 SGHTA and CDR2 FQGNSA. Relative to germline, V is 7 bases shorter and J is 0 bases shorter, with 6 bases between their ends. On this clone: The antigen it recognizes is unknown. One base away there is no much larger clone; base qualities are not given.

Recombination joined TRBV7-2 with TRBJ1-4; the D gene cannot be resolved reliably. The sample taken for sequencing was PBMCs or T cells enriched from blood (not recorded which). The receptor comes from a woman in her fifties or sixties who had recovered from COVID-19. CDR3 loop: CASMPATNEKLFF. The sequenced DNA is TGTGCCAGCATGCCGGCAACTAATGAAAAACTGTTTTTT.